Sequencing of this TCR beta chain was carried out in a study of blood T cell repertoires in COVID-19. Original handling: Estimation of nucleated cell counts relied on the amplification of reference gene primers. Using immunoSEQ multiplex PCR, the repertoire was profiled, and TCRdb retains in-frame clones only, with some absent. The D gene and trimming were derived from the DNA, and the V and J assignments and clone size from that table. The table has 100,000 to 120,000 clones, roughly nine tenths seen once; the top ten hold 4.5% to 5%. V was clipped by 3 bases and J by 5 bases, with 6 bases between them. Looked up from germline, CDR1 is SGHTA and CDR2 is FQGNSA. This CDR3 is built from 12 residues.

This TCR came from a human donor in a cohort sampled during active COVID-19. The chain carries TRBV7-2 and TRBJ2-3; the D is unclear. Sequencing was carried out using peripheral blood. CDR3 bases: TGTGCCAGCAGCTTCTATGTAGATACGCAGTATTTT. This translates into CASSFYVDTQYF.